This passage covers 29 T cell receptor beta chains from one sample sequenced in a study of cytomegalovirus exposure and HLA in healthy donors. Libraries were prepared by immunoSEQ multiplex PCR; TCRdb keeps only in-frame clonotypes and omits some of them. Seen here are roughly 98,000 clones, 87% observed once, and the top ten hold roughly 4.3%. The specimen sequenced was PBMCs. The source is a woman aged 30 to 39 in good health and CMV-seronegative.

The chain couples TRBV29-1 to TRBJ1-1; possible D gene TRBD1, 5 bases. This CDR3 has 10 residues. Germline V gene lookup returns CDR1 SQVTM and CDR2 ANQGSEA. V dropped 6 bases and J dropped 8 bases, with 10 bases sitting between them. CDR3 loop: CSVMEGEAFF. The CDR3 DNA follows: TGCAGCGTCATGGAGGGGGAAGCTTTCTTT.

The chain links TRBV5-1 to TRBJ2-5; 10 bases are a match to TRBD2. The junction had 7 bases not matched to a gene; V was cut back by 0 bases and J by 5 bases. From germline, CDR1 is SGHRS and CDR2 YFSETQ. There are 16 residues in the CDR3. The CDR3 DNA sequence: TGCGCCAGCAGCTTGGAGGGTAGCGGGGGGCCCGAGACCCAGTACTTC. This codes for CASSLEGSGGPETQYF.

This chain joins TRBV13 and TRBJ2-3; 8 nucleotides agree with TRBD2. In germline, CDR1 is PRHDT, CDR2 FYEKMQ (reference sequence). Trimming took 0 bases from V and 1 from J; bases not matched to a gene: 0. The CDR3 length is 15 residues. The CDR3 region has the DNA TGTGCCAGCAGCTTAGGGACTAGCGGCACAGATACGCAGTATTTT. Its translation is CASSLGTSGTDTQYF.

The chain carries TRBV29-1 and TRBJ2-5; TRBD2 matches at 7 bases. The germline gives CDR1 SQVTM, CDR2 ANQGSEA. With V trimmed by 7 bases and J by 2 bases, 4 bases remained unmatched. The length of the CDR3 is 12 residues. CDR3 nucleotides: TGCAGCGGGTCTAGCGGTCAAGAGACCCAGTACTTC. Its translation: CSGSSGQETQYF.

CDR3 region: CASSLPLVGDRGNTEAFF. The CDR3 nucleotides are TGTGCCAGCAGCTTACCTCTCGTTGGAGACAGGGGAAATACTGAAGCTTTCTTT. The chain links TRBV7-9 to TRBJ1-1; the match to TRBD1 covers 8 bases. The germline gives CDR1 SEHNR, CDR2 FQNEAQ (reference sequence). There are 18 residues in the CDR3. J lost 5 bases, V lost 2 bases, and 16 bases had no gene match.

The rearrangement joins TRBV9 to TRBJ2-1; TRBD2 matches 9 bases. The CDR3 covers 16 residues. Germline trimming cut 2 bases from V and 5 bases from J; bases unmatched to any gene: 8. CDR1 is SGDLS and CDR2 is YYNGEE in the germline V gene. CDR3 bases: TGTGCCAGCAGCGTGGACCCTAGCGGGGACGACAATGAGCAGTTCTTC. This codes for CASSVDPSGDDNEQFF.

This sequence joins TRBV19 and TRBJ2-2; 9 nucleotides agree with TRBD2. Per the germline V gene, CDR1 is LNHDA and CDR2 is SQIVND (reference sequence). Unmatched junction bases numbered 10, after V lost 6 bases and J lost 5 bases. This CDR3 has 16 amino acids. This chain's CDR3 is CASRDVILAGTGELFF. The CDR3 region has the DNA TGTGCCAGTAGAGATGTGATCCTAGCGGGGACCGGGGAGCTGTTTTTT.

This clone occurred once. The chain uses TRBV10-3 and TRBJ1-3; 9 positions match TRBD1. The CDR3 runs 14 residues. The germline V gene has CDR1 ENHRY and CDR2 SYGVKD. Trimming took 10 bases from V and 4 from J; bases not matched to a gene: 8. CDR3 coding DNA: TGTGCCACCCGACAGGGGGTGACAGGAAACACCATATATTTT. Residues: CATRQGVTGNTIYF.

The rearrangement joins TRBV5-1 to TRBJ1-5, with 7 bases aligning to TRBD1. Germline CDR1 is SGHRS and CDR2 is YFSETQ. The V segment lost 4 bases and the J segment 0 bases; nucleotides outside the gene matches: 7. There are 16 residues in the CDR3. CDR3 sequence: CASSPQGGNSNQPQHF. For the CDR3, the DNA is TGCGCCAGCAGCCCCCAGGGGGGTAATAGCAATCAGCCCCAGCATTTT.

The rearrangement links TRBV7-6 to TRBJ2-6; TRBD1 aligns across 8 bases. J gave up 0 bases and V 5 bases, and 12 bases lay outside the gene matches. This CDR3 comprises 19 residues. Germline V gene sequence: CDR1 SGHVS, CDR2 FNYEAQ. CDR3 in amino acids: CASSPPGQGPYSGANVLTF. CDR3 bases: TGTGCCAGCAGCCCCCCCGGACAGGGCCCGTACTCTGGGGCCAACGTCCTGACTTTC.

This chain links TRBV6-5 with TRBJ2-5, with TRBD2 matching over 9 bases. The CDR3 has 13 residues. V dropped 7 bases and J dropped 5; count of bases not matched to a gene: 5. Germline CDR1 and CDR2: MNHEY and SVGAGI. The CDR3 DNA reads TGTGCCAGCACCAGGAGCGGGAGGGAGACCCAGTACTTC. Protein: CASTRSGRETQYF.

The gene calls are TRBV12-5 and TRBJ2-1; 7 bases map to TRBD2. V lost 9 bases to trimming and J lost 5 bases; unmatched junction nucleotides: 16. CDR1 LGHNT and CDR2 FRNRAP come from the germline V gene. This CDR3 comprises 16 residues. CDR3 DNA: TGTGCTAGCGCAACCGTCGGGACTAAACGTAACAATGAGCAGTTCTTC. The encoded protein is CASATVGTKRNNEQFF.

The chain recombines TRBV6-5 with TRBJ2-7; D unclear. V dropped 6 bases and J dropped 5 bases, with 14 bases sitting between them. Germline lookup yields CDR1 MNHEY and CDR2 SVGAGI. This CDR3 contains 13 residues. The chain's CDR3 is CASSLTKRHEQYF. The CDR3 DNA is TGTGCCAGCAGCCTAACTAAAAGGCACGAGCAGTACTTC.

CDR3: CASSVFSDTEAFF. In nucleotides, the CDR3 is TGTGCCAGCAGCGTATTTTCGGACACTGAAGCTTTCTTT. The chain links TRBV9 to TRBJ1-1, with D unclear. Germline V gene sequence: CDR1 SGDLS, CDR2 YYNGEE. The CDR3 loop spans 13 amino acids. Trimming took off 1 base at V and 3 bases at J, with 7 bases between the two ends.

This rearrangement joins TRBV5-4 to TRBJ2-3, with 10 bases fitting TRBD2. This CDR3 spans 14 amino acids. V lost 9 bases and J lost 1; bases outside the gene matches: 5. Germline V gene sequence: CDR1 SGHNT, CDR2 YYREEE (reference sequence). As DNA, the CDR3 is TGTGCCACCCAAAGCGGGGGGGGCACAGATACGCAGTATTTT. This codes for CATQSGGGTDTQYF. The full variable domain, with the rest looked up from reference TRBV5-4 and TRBJ2-3, is ETGVTQSPTHLIKTRGQQVTLRCSSQSGHNTVSWYQQALGQGPQFIFQYYREEENGRGNFPPRFSGLQFPNYSSELNVNALELDDSALYLCATQSGGGTDTQYFGPGTRLTVL.

The rearrangement joins TRBV2 to TRBJ2-7; weak D call: TRBD1 (6 bases). Germline V gene lookup returns CDR1 SNHLY and CDR2 FYNNEI. This CDR3 comprises 12 residues. Between the trimmed V and J ends, which lost 6 bases and 3 bases, there was a span of 9 bases. The CDR3 here is CASRGTIYEQYF. The CDR3 nucleotides read TGTGCCAGCAGAGGGACAATCTACGAGCAGTACTTC.

The V and J genes are TRBV19 and TRBJ1-3, with D unresolved. This CDR3 is built from 11 residues. Looked up from germline, CDR1 is LNHDA and CDR2 is SQIVND (reference sequence). CDR3 nucleotides: TGTGTCACATACTCTGGAAACACCATATATTTT. The encoded protein is CVTYSGNTIYF.

The chain has TRBV18 and TRBJ2-5; 8 bases align to TRBD1. The germline V gene has CDR1 KGHSH and CDR2 LQKENI. The V and J ends lost 6 bases and 4 bases, in that order; junction bases with no gene match: 4. The CDR3 totals 13 residues. The CDR3: CASSRGQGETQYF. Here the CDR3 DNA reads TGTGCCAGCTCCCGAGGACAGGGAGAGACCCAGTACTTC.

The chain uses TRBV28 and TRBJ2-1, with TRBD2 as a possible D gene (6 bases). Germline V gene lookup returns CDR1 MDHEN and CDR2 SYDVKM. CDR3 length: 13 amino acids. The V gene lost 6 bases and the J gene lost 12 bases, with 18 bases spanning the gap. CDR3 sequence: CASRFSPEGWQFF. The DNA for the CDR3 is TGTGCCAGCAGGTTCAGCCCGGAGGGATGGCAGTTCTTC.

This chain joins TRBV2 and TRBJ2-4; weak D call: TRBD1 (5 bases). The CDR3 runs 15 residues. Per the germline V gene, CDR1 is SNHLY and CDR2 is FYNNEI. The V end was cut by 3 bases, the J end by 6 bases, with 15 bases between. In DNA form, the CDR3 reads TGTGCCAGCAGTGATGATAGGGTTGGGGCAAACATTCAGTACTTC. Protein: CASSDDRVGANIQYF.

The V gene is TRBV7-8, the J gene TRBJ2-7, with D unresolved. Trimming left V 5 bases short and J 5 bases short, with 10 bases between. This CDR3 has 12 amino acids. Per the germline V gene, CDR1 is SGHVS and CDR2 is FQNEAQ. CDR3 coding DNA: TGTGCCAGCAGCCCCACTAACCACGAGCAGTACTTC. The encoded protein is CASSPTNHEQYF.

This rearrangement joins TRBV29-1 to TRBJ2-5; D ambiguous. Trimming took off 1 base at V and 3 bases at J, with 9 bases between the two ends. The CDR3 totals 13 residues. Germline CDR1 and CDR2: SQVTM and ANQGSEA. The DNA of the CDR3 is TGCAGCGTTGAAGGCAGATTAAAAGAGACCCAGTACTTC. It is translated as CSVEGRLKETQYF.

The chain couples TRBV11-2 to TRBJ2-5; 10 nucleotides line up with TRBD2. Germline V CDR1 and CDR2: SGHAT, FQNNGV. V dropped 5 bases and J dropped 4; count of bases not matched to a gene: 7. The CDR3 loop spans 15 amino acids. The CDR3 DNA is TGTGCCAGCAGCAACTTAGCGGGAGGTAGAGAGACCCAGTACTTC. This translates into CASSNLAGGRETQYF.

V is TRBV2 and J is TRBJ2-1; 8 bases are shared with TRBD1. The V gene end was trimmed by 3 bases and the J gene end by 4 bases; junction bases not matched to a gene: 11. The germline V gene has CDR1 SNHLY and CDR2 FYNNEI. CDR3 length: 17 residues. The DNA of the CDR3 is TGTGCCAGCAGTGACCCGATGACAGGGGCAGGGTACAATGAGCAGTTCTTC. Translated, it gives CASSDPMTGAGYNEQFF.

V usage is TRBV18 and J usage is TRBJ2-7; possibly TRBD1 for D (6 bases). Germline-derived CDR1 and CDR2 are KGHSH and LQKENI. V was clipped by 4 bases and J by 3 bases, with 10 bases between them. This CDR3 has 13 amino acids. CDR3 residues: CASSHSTGYEQYF. The CDR3 DNA is TGTGCCAGCTCACACTCGACAGGCTACGAGCAGTACTTC. Based on the CDR3 plus reference TRBV18 and TRBJ2-7, the full variable domain is NAGVMQNPRHLVRRRGQEARLRCSPMKGHSHVYWYRQLPEEGLKFMVYLQKENIIDESGMPKERFSAEFPKEGPSILRIQQVVRGDSAAYFCASSHSTGYEQYFGPGTRLTVT.

This chain joins TRBV15 and TRBJ2-3; D is ambiguous. V lost 1 base and J 0 bases, leaving 8 bases between the germline ends. Germline CDR1 reads LNHNV; CDR2 reads YYDKDF (reference sequence). The CDR3 has 15 residues. As DNA, the CDR3 is TGTGCCACCAGCAGAGGAATGGCTAGCACAGATACGCAGTATTTT. Amino acids: CATSRGMASTDTQYF. Full variable domain (missing parts from reference TRBV15 and TRBJ2-3): DAMVIQNPRYQVTQFGKPVTLSCSQTLNHNVMYWYQQKSSQAPKLLFHYYDKDFNNEADTPDNFQSRRPNTSFCFLDIRSPGLGDTAMYLCATSRGMASTDTQYFGPGTRLTVL.

V is TRBV25-1 and J is TRBJ2-1; 8 bases are shared with TRBD2. Germline CDR1 is MGHDK and CDR2 is SYGVNS. This CDR3 is built from 17 residues. Germline trimming cut 6 bases from V and 9 bases from J; bases unmatched to any gene: 19. Here the CDR3 reads CASSPIYGGGFGSEQFF. The CDR3 nucleotides read TGTGCCAGCAGCCCCATTTACGGGGGGGGGTTCGGAAGTGAGCAGTTCTTC.

The rearrangement uses TRBV7-3 and TRBJ1-3; 9 bases are shared with TRBD1. Germline lookup yields CDR1 SGHTA and CDR2 FQGTGA. V dropped 5 bases and J dropped 2; count of bases not matched to a gene: 7. The CDR3 runs 16 residues. The CDR3 spells CASSPSWDRAGNTIYF. CDR3 DNA sequence: TGTGCCAGCAGCCCTTCATGGGACAGGGCTGGAAACACCATATATTTT.

J is TRBJ1-1 and V is TRBV14; D ambiguous. This CDR3 contains 18 residues. V lost 0 bases and J lost 0, with 17 bases in between. Germline CDR1 is SGHDN and CDR2 is FVKESK. The CDR3: CASSQDHRRGFMNTEAFF. The CDR3 DNA is TGTGCCAGCAGCCAAGATCATCGGAGAGGATTCATGAACACTGAAGCTTTCTTT.